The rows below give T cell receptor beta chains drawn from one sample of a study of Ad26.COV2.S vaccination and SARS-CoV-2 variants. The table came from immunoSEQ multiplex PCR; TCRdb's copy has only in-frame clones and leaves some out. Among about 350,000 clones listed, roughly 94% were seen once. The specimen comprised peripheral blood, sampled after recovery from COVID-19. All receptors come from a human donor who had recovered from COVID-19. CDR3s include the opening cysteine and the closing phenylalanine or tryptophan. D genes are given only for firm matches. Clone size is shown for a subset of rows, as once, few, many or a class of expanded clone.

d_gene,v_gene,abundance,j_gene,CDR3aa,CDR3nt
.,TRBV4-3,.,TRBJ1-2,CASSQDPRQYGYTF,TGCGCCAGCAGCCAAGATCCGCGGCAGTATGGCTACACCTTC
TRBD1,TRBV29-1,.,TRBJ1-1,CSVDRVQGVDTEAFF,TGCAGCGTGGACAGAGTACAGGGGGTCGATACTGAAGCTTTCTTT
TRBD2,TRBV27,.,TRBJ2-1,CASSLRTRLAGGQYNEQFF,TGTGCCAGCAGTTTACGTACAAGACTAGCGGGGGGTCAATACAATGAGCAGTTCTTC
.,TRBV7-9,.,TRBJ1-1,CASSLGANEAFF,TGTGCCAGCAGCTTAGGGGCAAACGAAGCTTTCTTT
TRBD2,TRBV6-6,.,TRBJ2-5,CASSLGLAGETQYF,TGTGCCAGCAGCCTCGGACTAGCTGGGGAGACCCAGTACTTC
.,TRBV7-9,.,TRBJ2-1,CASSFNPSSYNEQFF,TGTGCCAGCAGCTTCAATCCGAGCTCCTACAATGAGCAGTTCTTC
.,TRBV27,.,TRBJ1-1,CASSQTANTEAFF,TGTGCCAGCAGTCAGACAGCGAACACTGAAGCTTTCTTT
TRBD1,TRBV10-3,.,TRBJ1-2,CAILDREPGGYTF,TGTGCCATTCTAGACAGGGAGCCGGGAGGCTACACCTTC
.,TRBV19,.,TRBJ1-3,CASSTVTQGPGNTIYF,TGTGCCAGTAGTACGGTAACTCAGGGACCTGGAAACACCATATATTTT
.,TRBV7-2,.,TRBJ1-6,CASSSTGTINSPLHF,TGTGCCAGCAGCTCGACGGGGACGATTAATTCACCCCTCCACTTT
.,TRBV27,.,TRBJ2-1,CASSFVPSSYNEQFF,TGTGCCAGCAGTTTCGTACCGAGCTCCTACAATGAGCAGTTCTTC
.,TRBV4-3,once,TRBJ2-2,CASSQGRGFSLELFF,TGCGCCAGCAGCCAAGGCAGGGGCTTTTCCCTGGAGCTGTTTTTT
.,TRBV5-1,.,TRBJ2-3,CASSLGLGTDTQYF,TGCGCCAGCAGTTTGGGGTTAGGCACAGATACGCAGTATTTT
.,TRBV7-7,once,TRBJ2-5,CASSLAPGDRETQYF,TGTGCCAGCAGCTTAGCCCCCGGAGACCGGGAGACCCAGTACTTC
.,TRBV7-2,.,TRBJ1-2,CASSGEAGYGYTF,TGTGCCAGCAGCGGAGAGGCAGGCTATGGCTACACCTTC
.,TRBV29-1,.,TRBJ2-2,CSVETANTGELFF,TGCAGCGTTGAGACAGCGAACACCGGGGAGCTGTTTTTT
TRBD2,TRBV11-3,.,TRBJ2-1,CASSRTSDEQFF,TGTGCCAGCAGCCGGACTAGCGATGAGCAGTTCTTC
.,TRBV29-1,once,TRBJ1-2,CSVIGGVGGYTF,TGCAGCGTTATCGGGGGCGTGGGCGGCTACACCTTC
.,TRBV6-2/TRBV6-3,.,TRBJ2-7,CASSYPYYEQYF,TGTGCCAGCAGTTATCCTTACTACGAGCAGTACTTC
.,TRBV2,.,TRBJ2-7,CASSEEGRWGSTYEQYF,TGTGCCAGCAGTGAAGAGGGAAGATGGGGGAGTACCTACGAGCAGTACTTC
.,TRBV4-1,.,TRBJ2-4,CASSQDQYRTGIQYF,TGCGCCAGCAGCCAAGATCAGTACAGGACGGGCATTCAGTACTTC
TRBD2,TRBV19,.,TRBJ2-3,CASRSPRLAGRTDTQYF,TGTGCCAGTAGATCCCCCAGACTAGCGGGGCGCACAGATACGCAGTATTTT
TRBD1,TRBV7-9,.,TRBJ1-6,CASSTGQGPRGSYNSPLHF,TGTGCCAGCAGTACTGGACAGGGGCCTCGAGGTTCCTATAATTCACCCCTCCACTTT
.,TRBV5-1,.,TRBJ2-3,CASSSWAGPSTDTQYF,TGCGCCAGCAGCTCTTGGGCTGGTCCTAGCACAGATACGCAGTATTTT
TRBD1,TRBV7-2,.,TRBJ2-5,CASSDQGAQETQYF,TGTGCCAGCAGCGATCAGGGGGCTCAAGAGACCCAGTACTTC
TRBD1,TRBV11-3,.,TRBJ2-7,CASSPSGTGLTEQYF,TGTGCCAGCAGCCCGTCCGGGACAGGTCTTACGGAACAGTACTTC
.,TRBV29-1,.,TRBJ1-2,CSVEARGEGYTF,TGCAGCGTTGAAGCCCGAGGGGAGGGCTACACCTTC
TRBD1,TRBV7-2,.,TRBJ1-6,CASSPDRASPLHF,TGTGCCAGCAGCCCCGACAGGGCTTCACCCCTCCACTTT
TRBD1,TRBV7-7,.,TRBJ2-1,CAYRGLYNEQFF,TGTGCTTACAGGGGGCTCTACAATGAGCAGTTCTTC
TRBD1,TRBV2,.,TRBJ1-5,CASSEFPLTGGGNQPQHF,TGTGCCAGCAGTGAATTTCCTCTGACAGGGGGCGGGAATCAGCCCCAGCATTTT
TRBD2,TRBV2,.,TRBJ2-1,CASSVGLGNEQFF,TGTGCCAGCAGCGTCGGACTAGGCAATGAGCAGTTCTTC
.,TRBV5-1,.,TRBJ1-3,CASSSRVLDSGNTIYF,TGCGCCAGCAGCTCTAGGGTGTTGGACTCTGGAAACACCATATATTTT
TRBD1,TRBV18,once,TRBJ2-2,CASSPRTGKNTGELFF,TGTGCCAGCTCACCTAGGACAGGGAAGAACACCGGGGAGCTGTTTTTT
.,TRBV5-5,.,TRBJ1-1,CASSLGPEAFF,TGTGCCAGCAGCTTGGGCCCTGAAGCTTTCTTT
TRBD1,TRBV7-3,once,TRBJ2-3,CASSLSGQGTDTQYF,TGTGCCAGCAGCTTAAGTGGACAGGGTACCGATACGCAGTATTTT
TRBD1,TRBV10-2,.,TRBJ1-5,CASQGGNQPQHF,TGCGCCAGCCAGGGGGGGAATCAGCCCCAGCATTTT
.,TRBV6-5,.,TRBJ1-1,CASSYSNWINTEAFF,TGTGCCAGCAGTTACTCGAATTGGATTAACACTGAAGCTTTCTTT
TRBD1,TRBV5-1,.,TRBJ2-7,CASSLEVQGDEQYF,TGCGCCAGCAGCTTGGAGGTACAGGGGGACGAGCAGTACTTC
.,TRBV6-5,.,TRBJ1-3,CASSYGGSSGNTIYF,TGCGCCAGCAGTTACGGAGGGAGCTCTGGAAACACCATATATTTT
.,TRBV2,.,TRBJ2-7,CASAGTAPYEQYF,TGTGCCAGCGCAGGGACCGCCCCATACGAGCAGTACTTC
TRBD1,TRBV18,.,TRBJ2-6,CASSPSRDRGTAGANVLTF,TGTGCCAGCTCGCCATCCCGGGACAGGGGGACAGCTGGGGCCAACGTCCTGACTTTC
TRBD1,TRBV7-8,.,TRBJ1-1,CASSIGTGLEAFF,TGTGCCAGCAGCATTGGGACAGGGCTTGAAGCTTTCTTT
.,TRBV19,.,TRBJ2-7,CASSITGFSYEQYF,TGTGCCAGTAGTATCACAGGTTTCTCCTACGAGCAGTACTTC
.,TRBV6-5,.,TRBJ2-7,CASSYFQSSYEQYF,TGTGCCAGCAGTTACTTTCAGAGCTCCTACGAGCAGTACTTC
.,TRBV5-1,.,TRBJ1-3,CASSLEGQGNTIYF,TGCGCCAGCAGCTTGGAGGGGCAAGGAAACACCATATATTTT
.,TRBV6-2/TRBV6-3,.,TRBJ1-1,CASSYRLNTEAFF,TGTGCCAGCAGTTACCGTTTGAACACTGAAGCTTTCTTT
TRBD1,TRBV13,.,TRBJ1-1,CASSRRTGDTEAFF,TGTGCCAGCAGCCGGCGGACAGGGGACACTGAAGCTTTCTTT
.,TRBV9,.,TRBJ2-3,CASSAHLGTDTQYF,TGTGCCAGCAGCGCGCACCTCGGCACAGATACGCAGTATTTT
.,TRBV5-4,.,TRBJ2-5,CASSPSGGETQYF,TGTGCCAGCAGCCCATCCGGGGGAGAGACCCAGTACTTC
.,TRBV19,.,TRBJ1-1,CASSTDREAFF,TGTGCCAGTAGTACCGACAGAGAAGCTTTCTTT
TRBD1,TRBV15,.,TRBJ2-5,CATSRDPTGGQETQYF,TGTGCCACCAGCAGAGATCCGACAGGGGGCCAAGAGACCCAGTACTTC
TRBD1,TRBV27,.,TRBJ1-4,CAGSSSGQGWEKLFF,TGTGCCGGCAGTTCCTCCGGACAGGGGTGGGAAAAACTGTTTTTT
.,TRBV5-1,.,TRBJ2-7,CASSLGQGGPYEQYF,TGCGCCAGCAGCTTGGGGCAGGGAGGTCCCTACGAGCAGTACTTC
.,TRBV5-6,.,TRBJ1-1,CASSLGWAGTTEAFF,TGTGCCAGCAGCTTGGGATGGGCAGGGACCACTGAAGCTTTCTTT